This T cell receptor (beta chain) was retrieved from a study of metastatic and nonmetastatic thyroid tumors. About the study: Where malignant and benign thyroid patients were concerned, repertoires were compared across blood and tumor or nodule tissue. Whole-study findings and limits: Significantly greater TCR beta diversity was reportedly found in malignant thyroid tumors than in benign nodules (in blood and tumor).

Authors' analysis steps: Using the CDR3 differences seen across clinicopathological groups, the authors built a distant-metastasis classifier for papillary thyroid cancer, which was meant to discriminate distant-metastatic patients. TCRdb re-called clones via MiXCR from the PCR reads. TCRdb's processing, not the study's, gives the V and J calls here. The sample shows some 28,000 clones, roughly 16% of them seen only once. With V trimmed by 2 bases and J by 3 bases, 3 bases remained unmatched. The CDR3 runs 14 residues. Germline CDR1 MGHRA, CDR2 YSYEKL. This clone appeared many times. Its antigen remains unidentified. No treatment had been given to any patient before thyroid surgery.

The sequencing input was blood. The TCR originated in a female donor with papillary thyroid cancer or a benign thyroid nodule (not recorded which). Some clones in this sample may be carry-over from other donors' samples. The chain employs TRBV4-1 and TRBJ2-7; TRBD1 matches at 8 bases. In DNA, the CDR3 is TGCGCCAGCAGCCAACCGGGGACAGGCTACGAGCAGTACTTC. It is translated as CASSQPGTGYEQYF.